What follows is one T cell receptor (beta chain) and its context. Self-reported history from a screening survey and questionnaire set each donor's cohort. Donors of Cohort 3 who recovered were those that had two negative PCRs, clearance, or symptom resolution. V gave up 8 bases and J gave up 0 bases, with 14 bases separating them. CDR3 length: 15 amino acids. Germline V CDR1 and CDR2: ENHRY, SYGVKD. This entry belongs to a study of blood T cell repertoires in COVID-19. The wider study: Sites in the United States, Italy and Spain provided acute and convalescent COVID-19 samples.

Sequenced by immunoSEQ multiplex PCR; TCRdb stores in-frame clones only, minus some. The sample consists of 250,000 to 400,000 clones, about 89% of them appearing once. The V gene is TRBV10-3, the J gene TRBJ1-5; D remains unclear. This TCR was recovered from a man in his sixties who had recovered from COVID-19. The sequencing input was PBMCs or T cells enriched from blood (not recorded which). The CDR3 here is CAISRSGASNQPQHF. In DNA, the CDR3 is TGTGCCATCTCGCGGTCGGGAGCTAGCAATCAGCCCCAGCATTTT.